This T cell receptor (beta chain) appears in the sequencing data of a study of OX40 agonist ivuxolimab in advanced cancers. Describing the broader study: The costimulatory receptor OX40 (CD134) was targeted by ivuxolimab, a fully human IgG2 agonistic monoclonal antibody. The paper describes the monotherapy dose-escalation part (N of about 55 patients) of the phase I trial of ivuxolimab. Partial responses occurred in three dose-escalation patients, of whom one had hepatocellular carcinoma and two had cutaneous melanoma. Intravenous ivuxolimab was administered to patients every 2 weeks at six dose levels: 0.01, 0.1, 0.3, 1.5, 3 and 10 mg/kg. Patients were allowed to have had prior anti-PD-1, anti-PD-L1 or anti-CTLA-4 therapy, and about 40% of the dose-escalation patients had been treated with checkpoint inhibitors. A male proportion of almost 85% and a mean age of approximately 61 years, ranging from 23 to 79, were recorded for the dose-escalation cohort. Among the approximately 54 dose-escalation patients, some 20 had hepatocellular carcinoma, around 15 melanoma, 9 renal cell carcinoma and 9 head and neck cancer. Peripheral TCRbeta sequencing aimed to test whether ivuxolimab altered TCR sequence diversity and caused clonal T-cell expansion. The full study reports these points: After ivuxolimab, CD8+ T cells had more expanded clones than CD4+ T cells on average. Low levels of normalized T-cell clonal expansion were also seen in some patients who did not respond. The antigen specificity of the clonally expanded peripheral T cells was not determined. In the 0.1-3.0 mg/kg groups, partial responders had among the lowest normalized peripheral clonal expansion, particularly in CD8+ T cells. Clonal expansion of both CD4+ and CD8+ blood T cells was observed from baseline to week 6 at doses 0.1 to 3.0 mg/kg.

Of note for this clone: It lacks a known antigen. No much larger clone exists at a distance of one base, and base qualities are not known.

For sequencing of the TCRbeta CDR3 region, genomic DNA was extracted from the sorted cells. The immunoSEQ Assay was used for sequencing of TCRbeta CDR3 regions. The table was pulled from immuneACCESS by TCRdb, which kept in-frame rearrangements only. Such tables lose some clones; where checked, under half of the loss comes from unresolved V genes, and the rest has no known cause. The sample records about 77,000 clones, approximately 87% of which are singletons. 0.45% to 0.55% of the sample goes to the ten largest clones. The trial excluded patients who had a history of autoimmune disease or were on systemic immunosuppression. Peripheral blood for TCR sequencing was collected from all dose cohorts at baseline, on cycle 4 day 1, and on cycle 7 day 1. Samples came from an open-label, multicenter, first-in-human phase I dose-escalation trial of ivuxolimab. The trial enrolled adults with locally advanced or metastatic head and neck squamous cell, hepatocellular, melanoma or renal cell carcinoma. CD4+ and CD8+ T cells were sorted separately from peripheral blood before TCR sequencing.

Spanning cysteine to phenylalanine, the CDR3 consists of 15 amino acids. Just CDR3 DNA is preserved here, 45 bases in frame from base 1. Reading the germline V gene gives CDR1 SGHRS and CDR2 YFSETQ. V loses 5 bases of germline sequence and J loses 8 bases, and the interval between the two ends is 17 bases. Sequenced material: CD4+ or CD8+ T cells sorted from blood, taken in a trial of the OX40 agonist ivuxolimab. The clonotype originates from an adult with an advanced solid tumor such as melanoma, head and neck, liver or kidney cancer. The rearrangement joined TRBV5-1 to TRBJ1-6; a weak D assignment points to TRBD1 (5 bases agree). The CDR3 sequence is CASRGTGESDSPLHF. The sequenced DNA is TGCGCCAGCAGGGGGACTGGGGAATCGGATTCACCCCTCCACTTT.